This T cell receptor beta chain is drawn from a study of T cells after yellow fever vaccination. Study-wide background: The SMART-Seq v4 Ultra Low Input method served to prepare the low-cell-number fractions.

The CDR3 extends over 14 amino acids. Per germline, CDR1 SNHLY and CDR2 FYNNEI. V gave up 2 bases and J gave up 8 bases, with 13 bases separating them. TCRdb passed the 5' RACE reads through MiXCR, listing each CDR3 protein once. The table lists 450,000 to 550,000 distinct CDR3 sequences, 15% to 20% of them singletons. This receptor was identified in a man aged 30-40 years who received the YFV17D yellow fever vaccine. The chain carries TRBV2 and TRBJ2-1, with a weak D call TRBD2 (5 bases). The material was PBMCs, obtained 15 days after the yellow fever booster vaccination. Here the CDR3 reads CASSELAGRDEQFF. DNA for the CDR3: TGTGCCAGCAGTGAACTAGCCGGTAGGGATGAGCAGTTCTTC.